Listed below are T cell receptor beta chains from one sample, sequenced in a study of shared clonotypes between healthy human individuals. Profiled with immunoSEQ multiplex PCR; TCRdb holds only in-frame clones, not every one. Altogether about 2 million clones are present, roughly 95% being singletons, with the ten largest covering 0.9% to 1.5%. Specimen: naive CD8+ T cells sorted from blood. These receptors were collected from a man younger than 35 in good health. Both conserved end residues are part of each CDR3. A D gene is named only where the DNA matches it firmly. Not every row has a clone size; where given, it reads once, few, many or a size class.

V gene: TRBV7-9; clone size: -; J gene: TRBJ1-1; D gene: -; CDR3 protein: CASYDGENTEAFF; CDR3 DNA: TGTGCCAGCTATGATGGGGAGAACACTGAAGCTTTCTTT
V gene: TRBV4-1; clone size: -; J gene: TRBJ1-4; D gene: -; CDR3 protein: CASSQDVTATNEKLFF; CDR3 DNA: TGCGCCAGCAGCCAAGATGTTACAGCAACTAATGAAAAACTGTTTTTT
V gene: TRBV4-1; clone size: -; J gene: TRBJ1-2; D gene: TRBD1; CDR3 protein: CASSPHSGQKSEGYTF; CDR3 DNA: TGCGCCAGCAGCCCCCACTCGGGACAGAAGTCCGAGGGCTACACCTTC
V gene: TRBV7-9; clone size: -; J gene: TRBJ1-4; D gene: TRBD1; CDR3 protein: CASSHTGGFDEKLFF; CDR3 DNA: TGTGCCAGCAGCCACACAGGGGGCTTTGATGAAAAACTGTTTTTT
V gene: TRBV7-9; clone size: once; J gene: TRBJ2-7; D gene: TRBD1; CDR3 protein: CASSLGDREQYF; CDR3 DNA: TGTGCCAGCAGCTTGGGGGACAGGGAGCAGTACTTC
V gene: TRBV7-9; clone size: -; J gene: TRBJ2-5; D gene: -; CDR3 protein: CASSSDSLRAQETQYF; CDR3 DNA: TGTGCCAGCAGCTCGGACTCTCTCCGAGCCCAAGAGACCCAGTACTTC
V gene: TRBV23-1; clone size: -; J gene: TRBJ1-3; D gene: -; CDR3 protein: CASSQSFPPACGNTIYF; CDR3 DNA: TGCGCCAGCAGTCAATCGTTTCCGCCGGCATGTGGAAACACCATATATTTT
V gene: TRBV2; clone size: -; J gene: TRBJ2-5; D gene: -; CDR3 protein: CASSDWQETQYF; CDR3 DNA: TGTGCCAGCAGTGATTGGCAAGAGACCCAGTACTTC
V gene: TRBV2; clone size: -; J gene: TRBJ2-7; D gene: TRBD2; CDR3 protein: CASSEAGGLAGGNYEQYF; CDR3 DNA: TGTGCCAGCAGTGAAGCGGGTGGACTAGCGGGAGGGAACTACGAGCAGTACTTC
V gene: TRBV5-6; clone size: -; J gene: TRBJ2-7; D gene: TRBD2; CDR3 protein: CASSLLADYEQYF; CDR3 DNA: TGTGCCAGCAGCTTGCTAGCGGACTACGAGCAGTACTTC
V gene: TRBV11-2; clone size: -; J gene: TRBJ2-3; D gene: -; CDR3 protein: CASSSGLGTDTQYF; CDR3 DNA: TGTGCCAGCAGCTCGGGACTTGGCACAGATACGCAGTATTTT
V gene: TRBV7-9; clone size: -; J gene: TRBJ1-2; D gene: TRBD1; CDR3 protein: CASSHSNAVRQGANGYTF; CDR3 DNA: TGTGCCAGCAGCCATTCCAACGCCGTCCGACAGGGGGCTAATGGCTACACCTTC
V gene: TRBV5-6; clone size: -; J gene: TRBJ2-7; D gene: TRBD2; CDR3 protein: CASSLGGGGTYEQYF; CDR3 DNA: TGTGCCAGCAGCTTGGGTGGCGGGGGTACGTACGAGCAGTACTTC
V gene: TRBV6-5; clone size: -; J gene: TRBJ2-7; D gene: TRBD1; CDR3 protein: CASSSDRGSSYEQYF; CDR3 DNA: TGTGCCAGCAGTTCCGACAGGGGGAGCTCCTACGAGCAGTACTTC
V gene: TRBV10-3; clone size: -; J gene: TRBJ1-2; D gene: -; CDR3 protein: CAISEGSGVDYGYTF; CDR3 DNA: TGTGCCATCAGTGAGGGTTCGGGGGTTGACTATGGCTACACCTTC
V gene: TRBV6-5; clone size: -; J gene: TRBJ2-7; D gene: -; CDR3 protein: CASSYSISYEQYF; CDR3 DNA: TGTGCCAGCAGTTACTCGATCTCTTACGAGCAGTACTTC
V gene: TRBV23-1; clone size: once; J gene: TRBJ1-3; D gene: -; CDR3 protein: CASSQGTIYF; CDR3 DNA: TGCGCCAGCAGTCAAGGCACCATATATTTT
V gene: TRBV27; clone size: -; J gene: TRBJ2-3; D gene: TRBD2; CDR3 protein: CASSPGLAPLTDTQYF; CDR3 DNA: TGTGCCAGCAGTCCCGGACTAGCCCCCCTCACAGATACGCAGTATTTT
V gene: TRBV5-1; clone size: -; J gene: TRBJ2-1; D gene: -; CDR3 protein: CASSFEGDYAEQFF; CDR3 DNA: TGCGCCAGCAGCTTCGAGGGGGACTATGCTGAGCAGTTCTTC
V gene: TRBV5-5; clone size: -; J gene: TRBJ2-2; D gene: -; CDR3 protein: CASSLYREVGELFF; CDR3 DNA: TGTGCCAGCAGCTTGTACAGGGAGGTCGGGGAGCTGTTTTTT
V gene: TRBV5-1; clone size: -; J gene: TRBJ1-1; D gene: -; CDR3 protein: CASSLARTMNTEAFF; CDR3 DNA: TGCGCCAGCAGCTTGGCCAGGACGATGAACACTGAAGCTTTCTTT
V gene: TRBV28; clone size: once; J gene: TRBJ1-1; D gene: -; CDR3 protein: CASSSPGGATEAFF; CDR3 DNA: TGTGCCAGCAGTTCGCCGGGAGGGGCCACTGAAGCTTTCTTT
V gene: TRBV6-6; clone size: -; J gene: TRBJ1-6; D gene: -; CDR3 protein: CASTESWYNSPLHF; CDR3 DNA: TGTGCCAGCACCGAATCTTGGTATAATTCACCCCTCCACTTT
V gene: TRBV6-5; clone size: -; J gene: TRBJ1-1; D gene: -; CDR3 protein: CASSYSTGEVNTEAFF; CDR3 DNA: TGTGCCAGCAGTTACTCGACGGGGGAGGTGAACACTGAAGCTTTCTTT
V gene: TRBV30; clone size: once; J gene: TRBJ1-1; D gene: -; CDR3 protein: CAWSETGTTEAFF; CDR3 DNA: TGTGCCTGGAGCGAAACAGGGACCACTGAAGCTTTCTTT
V gene: TRBV4-3; clone size: once; J gene: TRBJ2-3; D gene: -; CDR3 protein: CASRGGADTQYF; CDR3 DNA: TGCGCCAGCAGAGGGGGGGCAGATACGCAGTATTTT
V gene: TRBV9; clone size: -; J gene: TRBJ2-7; D gene: -; CDR3 protein: CASSVEGRENNEQYF; CDR3 DNA: TGTGCCAGCAGCGTAGAGGGCAGGGAGAACAACGAGCAGTACTTC
V gene: TRBV7-9; clone size: -; J gene: TRBJ2-1; D gene: TRBD2; CDR3 protein: CASSPGTSGGTIYNEQFF; CDR3 DNA: TGTGCCAGCAGCCCCGGGACTAGCGGGGGGACCATCTACAATGAGCAGTTCTTC
V gene: TRBV6-5; clone size: -; J gene: TRBJ2-1; D gene: TRBD2; CDR3 protein: CASRGSLAVYNEQFF; CDR3 DNA: TGTGCCAGCAGGGGATCTCTAGCGGTCTACAATGAGCAGTTCTTC
V gene: TRBV28; clone size: -; J gene: TRBJ1-6; D gene: TRBD1; CDR3 protein: CASSEQGATSSYNSPLHF; CDR3 DNA: TGTGCCAGCAGTGAACAGGGGGCGACGAGCTCCTATAATTCACCCCTCCACTTT
V gene: TRBV28; clone size: -; J gene: TRBJ1-5; D gene: TRBD1; CDR3 protein: CASSPGQLNQPQHF; CDR3 DNA: TGTGCCAGCAGCCCGGGACAGCTAAATCAGCCCCAGCATTTT
V gene: TRBV5-5; clone size: -; J gene: TRBJ2-1; D gene: -; CDR3 protein: CASTMGRAYNEQFF; CDR3 DNA: TGTGCCAGCACTATGGGAAGGGCCTACAATGAGCAGTTCTTC
V gene: TRBV7-9; clone size: -; J gene: TRBJ2-5; D gene: TRBD2; CDR3 protein: CASSTAGGFGETQYF; CDR3 DNA: TGTGCCAGCAGCACAGCGGGGGGCTTCGGAGAGACCCAGTACTTC
V gene: TRBV7-9; clone size: -; J gene: TRBJ1-5; D gene: -; CDR3 protein: CASSLRTQPQHF; CDR3 DNA: TGTGCCAGCAGCTTGAGGACCCAGCCCCAGCATTTT
V gene: TRBV10-1; clone size: few; J gene: TRBJ2-7; D gene: -; CDR3 protein: CASSEGESYEQYF; CDR3 DNA: TGCGCCAGCAGTGAGGGGGAATCCTACGAGCAGTACTTC
V gene: TRBV7-8; clone size: -; J gene: TRBJ1-1; D gene: -; CDR3 protein: CASSEPGLDTEAFF; CDR3 DNA: TGTGCCAGCAGCGAACCGGGACTGGACACTGAAGCTTTCTTT